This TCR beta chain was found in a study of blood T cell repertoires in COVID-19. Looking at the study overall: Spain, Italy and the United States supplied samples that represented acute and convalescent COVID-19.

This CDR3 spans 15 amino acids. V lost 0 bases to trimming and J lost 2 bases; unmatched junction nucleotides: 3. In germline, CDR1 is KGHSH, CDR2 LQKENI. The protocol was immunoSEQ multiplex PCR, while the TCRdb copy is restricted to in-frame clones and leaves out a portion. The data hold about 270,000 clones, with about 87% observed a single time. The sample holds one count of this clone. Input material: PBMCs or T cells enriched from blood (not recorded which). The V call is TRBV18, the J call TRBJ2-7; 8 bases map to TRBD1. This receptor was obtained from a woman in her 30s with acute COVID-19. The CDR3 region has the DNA TGTGCCAGCTCACCACCGGTACAGGGGGCCTACGAGCAGTACTTC. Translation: CASSPPVQGAYEQYF. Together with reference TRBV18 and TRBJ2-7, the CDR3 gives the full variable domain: NAGVMQNPRHLVRRRGQEARLRCSPMKGHSHVYWYRQLPEEGLKFMVYLQKENIIDESGMPKERFSAEFPKEGPSILRIQQVVRGDSAAYFCASSPPVQGAYEQYFGPGTRLTVT.